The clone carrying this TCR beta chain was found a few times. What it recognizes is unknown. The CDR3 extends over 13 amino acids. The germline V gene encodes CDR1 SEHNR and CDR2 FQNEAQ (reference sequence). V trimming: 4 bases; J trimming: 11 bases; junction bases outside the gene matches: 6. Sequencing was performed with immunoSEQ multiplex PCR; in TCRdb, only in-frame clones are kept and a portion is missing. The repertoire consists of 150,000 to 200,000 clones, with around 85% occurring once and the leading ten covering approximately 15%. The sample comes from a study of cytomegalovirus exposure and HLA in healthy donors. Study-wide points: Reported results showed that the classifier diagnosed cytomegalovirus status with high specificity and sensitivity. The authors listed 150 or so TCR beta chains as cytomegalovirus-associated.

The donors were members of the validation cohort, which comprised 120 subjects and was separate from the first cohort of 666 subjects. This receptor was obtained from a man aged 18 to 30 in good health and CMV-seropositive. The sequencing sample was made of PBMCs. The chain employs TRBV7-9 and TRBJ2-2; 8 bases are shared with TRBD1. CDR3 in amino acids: CASSSNRGSELFF. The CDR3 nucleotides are TGTGCCAGCAGCTCTAACAGGGGGAGTGAGCTGTTTTTT.